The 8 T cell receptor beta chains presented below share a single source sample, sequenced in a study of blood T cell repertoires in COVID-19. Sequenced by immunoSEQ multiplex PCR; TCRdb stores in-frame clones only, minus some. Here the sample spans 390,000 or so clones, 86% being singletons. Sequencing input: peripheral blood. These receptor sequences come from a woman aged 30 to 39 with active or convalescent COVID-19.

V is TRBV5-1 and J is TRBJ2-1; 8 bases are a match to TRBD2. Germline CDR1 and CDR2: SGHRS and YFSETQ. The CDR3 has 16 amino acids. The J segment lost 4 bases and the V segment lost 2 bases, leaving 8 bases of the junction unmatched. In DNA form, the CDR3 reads TGCGCCAGCAGCTTAAGCGGGAGTGGTCTATACAATGAGCAGTTCTTC. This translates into CASSLSGSGLYNEQFF.

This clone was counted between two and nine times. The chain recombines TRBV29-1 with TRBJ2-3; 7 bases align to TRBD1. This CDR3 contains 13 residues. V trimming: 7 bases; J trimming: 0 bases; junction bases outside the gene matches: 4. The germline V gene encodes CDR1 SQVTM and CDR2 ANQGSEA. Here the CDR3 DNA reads TGCAGCGGTGGGACAGCTAGCACAGATACGCAGTATTTT. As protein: CSGGTASTDTQYF.

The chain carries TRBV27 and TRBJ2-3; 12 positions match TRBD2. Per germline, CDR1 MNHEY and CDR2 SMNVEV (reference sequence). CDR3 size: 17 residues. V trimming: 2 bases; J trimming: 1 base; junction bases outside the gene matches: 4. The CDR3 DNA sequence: TGTGCCAGCAGTTTACCAGGACTAGCGGGGCGCACAGATACGCAGTATTTT. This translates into CASSLPGLAGRTDTQYF.

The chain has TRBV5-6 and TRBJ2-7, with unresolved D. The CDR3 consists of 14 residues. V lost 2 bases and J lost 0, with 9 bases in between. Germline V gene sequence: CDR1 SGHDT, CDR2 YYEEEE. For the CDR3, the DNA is TGTGCCAGCAGCTTCAGGCCAACCTCCTACGAGCAGTACTTC. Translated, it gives CASSFRPTSYEQYF.

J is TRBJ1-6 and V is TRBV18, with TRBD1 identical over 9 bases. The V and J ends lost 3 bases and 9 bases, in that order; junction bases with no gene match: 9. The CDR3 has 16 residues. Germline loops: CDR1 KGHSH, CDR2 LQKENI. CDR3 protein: CASSPDPGQGVSPLHF. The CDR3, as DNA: TGTGCCAGCTCACCCGACCCGGGACAGGGAGTTTCACCCCTCCACTTT.

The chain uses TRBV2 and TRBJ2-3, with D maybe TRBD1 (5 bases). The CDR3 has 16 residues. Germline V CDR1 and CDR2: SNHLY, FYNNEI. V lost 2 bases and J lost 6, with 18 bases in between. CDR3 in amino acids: CASSEWLDTREDTQYF. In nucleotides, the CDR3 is TGTGCCAGCAGTGAATGGTTGGACACTCGTGAGGATACGCAGTATTTT.

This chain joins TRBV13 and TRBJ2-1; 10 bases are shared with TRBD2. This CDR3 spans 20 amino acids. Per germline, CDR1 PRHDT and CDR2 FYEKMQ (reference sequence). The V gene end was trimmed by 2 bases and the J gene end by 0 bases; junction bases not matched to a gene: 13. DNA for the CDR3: TGTGCCAGCAGCTTACGTCGCCTAGCGGGAGAGTGGGGCTCCTACAATGAGCAGTTCTTC. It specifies CASSLRRLAGEWGSYNEQFF.

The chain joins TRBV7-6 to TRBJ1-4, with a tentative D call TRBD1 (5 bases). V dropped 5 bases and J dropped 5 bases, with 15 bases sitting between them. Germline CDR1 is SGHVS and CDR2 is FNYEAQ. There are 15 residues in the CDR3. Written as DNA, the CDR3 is TGTGCCAGCAGCCAGGGAAGGGAAGGGAATGAAAAACTGTTTTTT. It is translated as CASSQGREGNEKLFF.